A single sample is the source of the 21 T cell receptor beta chains below, sequenced in a study of T cell changes during pregnancy in multiple sclerosis (dated by TCRdb to about 2019). Library preparation employed the immunoSEQ multiplex PCR assay. In TCRdb, the immuneACCESS table is reduced to in-frame sequences with V and J assigned. These tables do not hold every clone; where another copy was compared, an unresolved V gene accounts for under half, and the others remain unexplained. For this sample the table gives about 100,000 clones, of which approximately 92% were detected only once. The ten most abundant clones make up about 2% of the sample. The sample here was peripheral blood, taken after pregnancy. These receptors were collected from a female donor with multiple sclerosis, enrolled in a pregnancy study.

The chain links TRBV28 to TRBJ1-4; 8 nucleotides line up with TRBD1. The germline V gene encodes CDR1 MDHEN and CDR2 SYDVKM. J was trimmed by 10 bases and V by 2 bases; bases with no gene match: 12. The CDR3 consists of 16 residues. The CDR3 sequence is CASSLPLTQGAGKLFF. The CDR3 DNA follows: TGTGCCAGCAGTTTACCCCTGACTCAGGGGGCTGGAAAACTGTTTTTT.

V is TRBV30 and J is TRBJ2-5, with 8 bases identical to TRBD1. The CDR3 has 14 residues. Germline CDR1 and CDR2: GTSNPN and SVGIG (reference sequence). Losses at the gene ends were 2 bases for V and 5 bases for J; bases not matched to a gene: 7. The CDR3 sequence: CAWSSGTGRETQYF. The CDR3 DNA reads as TGTGCCTGGAGTTCCGGGACAGGCCGGGAGACCCAGTACTTC.

The V and J genes are TRBV30 and TRBJ1-2; the D is unclear. Germline V lookup: CDR1 GTSNPN, CDR2 SVGIG (reference sequence). The CDR3 covers 14 residues. Trimming removed 1 base at V and 7 bases at J, with 16 bases between. CDR3 DNA: TGTGCCTGGAGTGGTAGCGGGTCGTGGGGTGGCTACACCTTC. Translation gives CAWSGSGSWGGYTF.

The chain links TRBV4-1 to TRBJ2-3; tentative D call: TRBD1 (6 bases). The V end was cut by 0 bases, the J end by 7 bases, with 14 bases between. This CDR3 comprises 15 residues. The germline CDR1 and CDR2 sequences are MGHRA and YSYEKL. CDR3 DNA: TGCGCCAGCAGCCAAGATAGGACAGCTAAGAATACGCAGTATTTT. This sequence encodes CASSQDRTAKNTQYF.

The genes are TRBV6-6 and TRBJ1-3, with 10 bases matching TRBD1. Trimming at V came to 5 bases and at J to 3 bases, leaving 4 bases not matched to a gene. This CDR3 region has 15 residues. Germline V gene lookup returns CDR1 MNHNY and CDR2 SVGAGI (reference sequence). This chain's CDR3 is CASSGGTGVGNTIYF. CDR3 DNA sequence: TGTGCCAGCAGTGGGGGGACAGGGGTTGGAAACACCATATATTTT.

J is TRBJ1-6 and V is TRBV11-2; maybe TRBD1 (5 bases). Germline CDR1 is SGHAT and CDR2 is FQNNGV. CDR3 length: 15 amino acids. The V and J ends lost 5 bases and 2 bases respectively, with 10 bases between them. For the CDR3, the DNA is TGTGCCAGCAGCCCTGACAGACCCTATAATTCACCCCTCCACTTT. It specifies CASSPDRPYNSPLHF.

The chain couples TRBV10-3 to TRBJ2-7; 10 nucleotides line up with TRBD2. V lost 8 bases to trimming and J lost 1 base; unmatched junction nucleotides: 8. CDR1 and CDR2 (germline): ENHRY, SYGVKD. The CDR3 covers 15 residues. The CDR3 sequence: CAIGTSGTISYEQYF. CDR3 nucleotides: TGTGCCATCGGTACTAGCGGGACGATATCCTACGAGCAGTACTTC.

This chain joins TRBV5-4 and TRBJ2-7; 7 nucleotides align to TRBD1. Germline CDR1 reads SGHNT; CDR2 reads YYREEE (reference sequence). This CDR3 contains 15 residues. V lost 0 bases to trimming and J lost 2 bases; unmatched junction nucleotides: 5. CDR3 in amino acids: CASSLDGTAAYEQYF. The CDR3 DNA reads as TGTGCCAGCAGCTTGGATGGGACAGCTGCCTACGAGCAGTACTTC.

V gene TRBV25-1 combines with J gene TRBJ2-3; the D gene is possibly TRBD1 (6 bases). The CDR3 has 13 residues. Trimming removed 1 base at V and 6 bases at J, with 8 bases between. Germline-derived CDR1 and CDR2 are MGHDK and SYGVNS. The CDR3 sequence: CASSESGADTQYF. CDR3 DNA sequence: TGTGCCAGCAGTGAATCAGGGGCGGATACGCAGTATTTT.

V usage is TRBV6-1 and J usage is TRBJ1-6; 8 nucleotides align to TRBD1. V lost 4 bases and J lost 6; bases outside the gene matches: 2. The germline V gene has CDR1 MNHNS and CDR2 SASEGT. The CDR3 totals 14 residues. In DNA, the CDR3 is TGTGCCAGCAGTGGAGGGACAGGTAATTCACCCCTCCACTTT. This gives the protein CASSGGTGNSPLHF.

The chain is built from TRBV9 and TRBJ2-7, with a possible D match to TRBD2 (7 bases). CDR3 size: 14 residues. Trimming removed 3 bases from V and 3 bases from J, with 13 bases in between. CDR1 is SGDLS and CDR2 is YYNGEE in the germline V gene. The CDR3 loop is CASSAGGRSYEQYF. In DNA form, the CDR3 reads TGTGCCAGCAGCGCGGGGGGCAGGAGCTACGAGCAGTACTTC.

CDR3: CASSSGQSTDTQYF. In nucleotides, the CDR3 is TGTGCCAGCAGTTCGGGACAGAGCACAGATACGCAGTATTTT. The chain is built from TRBV27 and TRBJ2-3; 7 bases are a match to TRBD1. V shed 4 bases, J shed 0 bases, and the junction held 1 base outside the gene matches. CDR1 MNHEY and CDR2 SMNVEV come from the germline V gene (reference sequence). The CDR3 runs to 14 residues.

The rearrangement joins TRBV19 to TRBJ2-7; TRBD2 agrees at 9 bases. The CDR3 runs to 19 residues. Germline loops: CDR1 LNHDA, CDR2 SQIVND (reference sequence). Trimming at V came to 3 bases and at J to 2 bases, leaving 17 bases not matched to a gene. The CDR3 bases are TGTGCCAGTAGTATTCAAGCGGGAGGCTCAAAATTATGGACCTACGAGCAGTACTTC. As protein: CASSIQAGGSKLWTYEQYF.

J is TRBJ2-1 and V is TRBV4-3; D remains unclear. Germline V gene sequence: CDR1 LGHNA, CDR2 YSLEER. V lost 0 bases and J 2 bases, leaving 8 bases between the germline ends. There are 15 residues in the CDR3. The chain's CDR3 is CASSQEQYTYNEQFF. CDR3 coding DNA: TGCGCCAGCAGCCAAGAACAATACACCTACAATGAGCAGTTCTTC.

This clone came up once. This chain connects TRBV9 to TRBJ1-2; D might be TRBD1 (5 bases). CDR1 SGDLS and CDR2 YYNGEE come from the germline V gene. This CDR3 contains 13 residues. V gave up 5 bases and J gave up 5 bases, with 13 bases separating them. This CDR3 reads CASSDSTAYGYTF. For the CDR3, the DNA is TGTGCCAGCAGTGACAGTACCGCTTATGGCTACACCTTC. Full variable domain (outside the CDR3, taken from reference TRBV9 and TRBJ1-2): DSGVTQTPKHLITATGQRVTLRCSPRSGDLSVYWYQQSLDQGLQFLIQYYNGEERAKGNILERFSAQQFPDLHSELNLSSLELGDSALYFCASSDSTAYGYTFGSGTRLTVV.

This clone appeared a single time. This CDR3 is CASSPVQGPNQPQHF. CDR3 nucleotides: TGTGCCAGCTCACCAGTACAGGGCCCGAATCAGCCCCAGCATTTT. J is TRBJ1-5 and V is TRBV18; D is perhaps TRBD1 (6 bases). CDR1 KGHSH and CDR2 LQKENI come from the germline V gene. The CDR3 sequence is 15 residues long. With 2 bases removed from V and 4 bases from J, the gap between germline ends came to 12 bases.

The rearrangement links TRBV27 to TRBJ1-5; unclear D gene. Germline-derived CDR1 and CDR2 are MNHEY and SMNVEV (reference sequence). This CDR3 comprises 14 residues. V was pared by 2 bases and J by 0 bases, with 5 bases between. CDR3 region: CASSLVFSNQPQHF. CDR3 nucleotide sequence: TGTGCCAGCAGTTTAGTCTTTAGCAATCAGCCCCAGCATTTT.

The genes are TRBV5-5 and TRBJ2-5; D is unresolved. This CDR3 contains 11 residues. Trimming pared 2 bases from V and 4 bases from J, leaving 3 bases between. The germline gives CDR1 SGHKS, CDR2 YYEKEE (reference sequence). The CDR3 loop reads CASSFGETQYF. CDR3 DNA: TGTGCCAGCAGCTTCGGAGAGACCCAGTACTTC.

The chain uses TRBV5-4 and TRBJ2-7; TRBD1 might be the D (6 bases). CDR1 and CDR2 from the germline V gene are SGHNT and YYREEE (reference sequence). V was cut by 5 bases and J by 2 bases, with 14 bases left in between. The CDR3 runs 14 residues. CDR3 loop: CASRSAGQTYEQYF. The DNA for the CDR3 is TGTGCCAGCAGATCGGCAGGACAGACCTACGAGCAGTACTTC.

The rearrangement uses TRBV6-5 and TRBJ1-5; TRBD1 matches at 7 bases. J lost 12 bases, V lost 0 bases, and 8 bases had no gene match. The CDR3 extends over 14 amino acids. Germline V gene sequence: CDR1 MNHEY, CDR2 SVGAGI. In DNA form, the CDR3 reads TGTGCCAGCAGTTACTCGATGGGTCCAGGGGGCCAGCATTTT. It codes for CASSYSMGPGGQHF.

The CDR3 region is CASSLAAGVYEQYF. In DNA form, the CDR3 reads TGTGCCAGCAGCTTAGCTGCGGGAGTATACGAGCAGTACTTC. V and J are TRBV13 and TRBJ2-7, with TRBD2 matching over 7 bases. With V trimmed by 1 base and J by 4 bases, 4 bases remained unmatched. The germline gives CDR1 PRHDT, CDR2 FYEKMQ (reference sequence). The CDR3 has 14 amino acids.